The 5 T cell receptor beta chains reported below all come from one sample, sequenced in a study of beta chain features in type 1 diabetes. The investigators reverse transcribed all of the isolated RNA, so they sequenced expressed TCRB transcripts. Libraries were prepared by immunoSEQ multiplex PCR; TCRdb keeps only in-frame clonotypes and omits some of them. Of under 950,000 clones listed, under 20% are singletons. Sequenced sample: naive CD4+ T cells from blood. The receptors shown here come from a woman aged 18-29 years in good health.

This clone has only a few counts. The V and J genes are TRBV5-4 and TRBJ2-4; possibly TRBD1 or TRBD2 for D (5 bases each). The V and J ends lost 1 base and 1 base respectively, with 15 bases between them. The length of the CDR3 is 17 residues. Germline V lookup: CDR1 SGHNT, CDR2 YYREEE (reference sequence). CDR3 sequence: CASSLPGPGKAKNIQYF. CDR3 bases: TGTGCCAGCAGCTTGCCGGGGCCAGGCAAGGCCAAAAACATTCAGTACTTC.

CDR3 sequence (DNA): TGTGCCAGCAGCAGTGGGGCCCAGACAGGAGCTAACTATGGCTACACCTTC. Protein sequence: CASSSGAQTGANYGYTF. The chain recombines TRBV21-1 with TRBJ1-2; the D call of TRBD1 is as the table states it, not checked on the DNA. TRBV21-1 is an annotated pseudogene. The CDR3 runs to 17 residues.

The V gene is TRBV7-2, the J gene TRBJ2-1, with a weak D call TRBD2 (5 bases). From germline, CDR1 is SGHTA and CDR2 FQGNSA. The CDR3 loop spans 16 amino acids. V gave up 7 bases and J gave up 1 base, with 17 bases separating them. The CDR3 DNA sequence: TGTGCCAGCACCCCTCCGGGAACGAGTTCCTACAATGAGCAGTTCTTC. This translates into CASTPPGTSSYNEQFF.

This clone has only a few counts. The chain recombines TRBV7-9 with TRBJ2-6; D is undetermined. The CDR3 covers 17 residues. Trimming cost V 5 bases and J 0 bases, with 14 bases left between them. Germline V gene sequence: CDR1 SEHNR, CDR2 FQNEAQ (reference sequence). The CDR3 is CASSDTLRVSGANVLTF. The CDR3, as DNA: TGTGCCAGCAGCGACACCTTACGGGTCTCTGGGGCCAACGTCCTGACTTTC. The variable domain in full, with the rest retrieved from reference TRBV7-9 and TRBJ2-6, is DTGVSQNPRHKITKRGQNVTFRCDPISEHNRLYWYRQTLGQGPEFLTYFQNEAQLEKSRLLSDRFSAERPKGSFSTLEIQRTEQGDSAMYLCASSDTLRVSGANVLTFGAGSRLTVL.

The CDR3, as DNA: TGTGCCAGCAGCTTAGTCGGACAGGGTAATTCACCCCTCCACTTT. It encodes CASSLVGQGNSPLHF. This chain connects TRBV7-2 to TRBJ1-6, with 8 bases fitting TRBD1. J gave up 6 bases and V 1 base, and 2 bases lay outside the gene matches. The germline V gene encodes CDR1 SGHTA and CDR2 FQGNSA. The CDR3 spans 15 residues.